These T cell receptor beta chains were read from a single sample in a study of cytomegalovirus exposure and HLA in healthy donors. TCRdb's copy holds only in-frame clones and misses some; the assay was immunoSEQ multiplex PCR. In the table there are about 150,000 clones, roughly 70% of which are singletons. The sample was PBMCs. The receptors originated from a man aged 30 to 45 in good health and CMV-seronegative. Both conserved end residues are part of each CDR3. Each record gives: J gene, D gene, V gene, CDR3 DNA, CDR3 protein. A D gene is named only where the DNA matches it firmly.

TRBJ2-1 | NA | TRBV5-4 | TGTGCCAGCAGCTTGATCGGGAGCTCCTACAATGAGCAGTTCTTC | CASSLIGSSYNEQFF
TRBJ1-5 | TRBD1 | TRBV7-8 | TGTGCCAGCAGCCATAAGACAGGGATAGGCAATCAGCCCCAGCATTTT | CASSHKTGIGNQPQHF
TRBJ2-7 | NA | TRBV11-2 | TGTGCCAGCAGCTTAGATTACTACGAGCAGTACTTC | CASSLDYYEQYF
TRBJ1-5 | NA | TRBV27 | TGTGCCAGCAGTGCGCTTCCTTATAGCAATCAGCCCCAGCATTTT | CASSALPYSNQPQHF
TRBJ2-5 | NA | TRBV6-1 | TGTGCCAGCAGTGAAACTTGGGGGGAGGAGACCCAGTACTTC | CASSETWGEETQYF
TRBJ2-2 | NA | TRBV28 | TGTGCCAGCGGCCGGCCGGGCACCGGGGAGCTGTTTTTT | CASGRPGTGELFF
TRBJ2-7 | TRBD1 | TRBV5-6 | TGTGCCAGCAGCTGGGGACAGGGGACGTACGAGCAGTACTTC | CASSWGQGTYEQYF
TRBJ2-6 | NA | TRBV28 | TGTGCCAGCAAACGGGGAGGCCGGCTAGTCTCTGGGGCCAACGTCCTGACTTTC | CASKRGGRLVSGANVLTF
TRBJ2-3 | NA | TRBV7-2 | TGTGCCAGCAGCCGGCGGGGCGGATCTAGCACAGATACGCAGTATTTT | CASSRRGGSSTDTQYF
TRBJ1-6 | TRBD1 | TRBV6-1 | TGTGCCAGCAGTGAACTAGGACAGGGGGATAATTCACCCCTCCACTTT | CASSELGQGDNSPLHF
TRBJ1-5 | NA | TRBV27 | TGTGCCAGCAGTCCCACTGCGGCCAGGGGAAATCAGCCCCAGCATTTT | CASSPTAARGNQPQHF
TRBJ1-1 | TRBD1 | TRBV19 | TGTGCCAGTAGGACAGGGGGGACTGAAGCTTTCTTT | CASRTGGTEAFF
TRBJ2-3 | TRBD1 | TRBV29-1 | TGCAGCGTTAGACAGGGACGCACAGATACGCAGTATTTT | CSVRQGRTDTQYF
TRBJ1-5 | NA | TRBV30 | TGTGCCTGGAGTTTAGACAGGAATCAGCCCCAGAATTTT | CAWSLDRNQPQNF